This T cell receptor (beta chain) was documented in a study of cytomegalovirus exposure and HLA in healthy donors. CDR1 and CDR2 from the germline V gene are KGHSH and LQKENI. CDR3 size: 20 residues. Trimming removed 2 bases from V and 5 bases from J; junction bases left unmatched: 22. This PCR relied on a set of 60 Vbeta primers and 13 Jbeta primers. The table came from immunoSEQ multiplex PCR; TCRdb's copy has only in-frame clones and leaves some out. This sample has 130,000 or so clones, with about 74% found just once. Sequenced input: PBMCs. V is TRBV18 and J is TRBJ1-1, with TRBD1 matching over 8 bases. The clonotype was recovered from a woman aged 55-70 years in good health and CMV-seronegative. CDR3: CASSPTEGLAGGPTGTEAFF. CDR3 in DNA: TGTGCCAGCTCACCAACCGAGGGCCTAGCAGGGGGCCCGACGGGTACTGAAGCTTTCTTT.